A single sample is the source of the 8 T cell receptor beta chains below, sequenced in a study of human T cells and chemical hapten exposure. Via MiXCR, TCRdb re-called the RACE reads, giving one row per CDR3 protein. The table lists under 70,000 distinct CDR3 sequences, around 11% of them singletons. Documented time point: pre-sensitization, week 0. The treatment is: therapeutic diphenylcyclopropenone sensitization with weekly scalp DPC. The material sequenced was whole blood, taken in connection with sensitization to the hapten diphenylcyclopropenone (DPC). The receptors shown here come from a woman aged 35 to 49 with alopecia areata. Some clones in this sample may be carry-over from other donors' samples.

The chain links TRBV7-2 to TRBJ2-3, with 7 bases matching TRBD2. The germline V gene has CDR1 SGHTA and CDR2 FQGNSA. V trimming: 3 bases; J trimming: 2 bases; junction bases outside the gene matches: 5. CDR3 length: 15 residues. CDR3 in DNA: TGTGCCAGCAGCTTTAGCGGGTACTACACAGATACGCAGTATTTT. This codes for CASSFSGYYTDTQYF.

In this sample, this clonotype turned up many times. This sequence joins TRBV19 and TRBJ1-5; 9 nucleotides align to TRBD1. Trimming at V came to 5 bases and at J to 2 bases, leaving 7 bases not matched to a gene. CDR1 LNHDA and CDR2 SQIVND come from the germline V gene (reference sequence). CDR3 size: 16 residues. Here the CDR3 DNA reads TGTGCCAGTAGTTTGGGTCGACAGGGGGGCAATCAGCCCCAGCATTTT. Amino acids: CASSLGRQGGNQPQHF.

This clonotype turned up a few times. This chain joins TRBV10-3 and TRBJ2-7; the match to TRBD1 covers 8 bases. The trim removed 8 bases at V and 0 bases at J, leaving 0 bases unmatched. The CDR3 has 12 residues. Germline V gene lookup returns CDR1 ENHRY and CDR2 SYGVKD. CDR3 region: CAIGTGSYEQYF. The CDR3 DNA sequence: TGTGCCATCGGGACAGGCTCCTACGAGCAGTACTTC.

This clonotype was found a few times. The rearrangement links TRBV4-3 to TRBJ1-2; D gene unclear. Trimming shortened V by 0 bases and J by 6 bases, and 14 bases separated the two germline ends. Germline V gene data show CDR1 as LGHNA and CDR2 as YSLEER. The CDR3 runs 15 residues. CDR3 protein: CASSQDEAPSDGYTF. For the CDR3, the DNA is TGCGCCAGCAGCCAAGATGAAGCTCCGAGCGATGGCTACACCTTC.

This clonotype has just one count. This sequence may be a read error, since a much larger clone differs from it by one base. The CDR3 sequence is CASSLAGDPDTLYF. The CDR3 DNA is TGTGCCAGCAGCTTAGCGGGAGATCCAGATACGCTGTATTTT. The chain couples TRBV7-2 to TRBJ2-3; a possible D gene is TRBD2 (5 bases). Germline assignment: CDR1 SGHTA and CDR2 FQGNSA. The CDR3 spans 14 residues.

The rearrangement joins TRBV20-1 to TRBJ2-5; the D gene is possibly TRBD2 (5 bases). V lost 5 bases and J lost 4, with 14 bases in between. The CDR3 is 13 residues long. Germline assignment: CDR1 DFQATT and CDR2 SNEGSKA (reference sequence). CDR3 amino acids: CSAERGGIETQYF. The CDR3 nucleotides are TGCAGTGCTGAACGGGGTGGTATAGAGACCCAGTACTTC.

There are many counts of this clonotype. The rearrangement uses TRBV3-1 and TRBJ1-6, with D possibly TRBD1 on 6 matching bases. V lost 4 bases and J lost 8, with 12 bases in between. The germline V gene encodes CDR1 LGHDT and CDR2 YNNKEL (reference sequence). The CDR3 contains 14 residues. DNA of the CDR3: TGTGCCAGCAGCCGGTCGGGGGCGCATTCACCCCTCCACTTT. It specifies CASSRSGAHSPLHF. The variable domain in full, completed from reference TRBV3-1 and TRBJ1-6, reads DTAVSQTPKYLVTQMGNDKSIKCEQNLGHDTMYWYKQDSKKFLKIMFSYNNKELIINETVPNRFSPKSPDKAHLNLHINSLELGDSAVYFCASSRSGAHSPLHFGNGTRLTVT.

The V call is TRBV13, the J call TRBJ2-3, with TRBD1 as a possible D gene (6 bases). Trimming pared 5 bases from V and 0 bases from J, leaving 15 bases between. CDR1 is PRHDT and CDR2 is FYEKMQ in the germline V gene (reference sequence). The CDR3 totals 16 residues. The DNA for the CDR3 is TGTGCCAGCAGCCCGCGGCGACAGGCTAGCACAGATACGCAGTATTTT. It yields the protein CASSPRRQASTDTQYF.